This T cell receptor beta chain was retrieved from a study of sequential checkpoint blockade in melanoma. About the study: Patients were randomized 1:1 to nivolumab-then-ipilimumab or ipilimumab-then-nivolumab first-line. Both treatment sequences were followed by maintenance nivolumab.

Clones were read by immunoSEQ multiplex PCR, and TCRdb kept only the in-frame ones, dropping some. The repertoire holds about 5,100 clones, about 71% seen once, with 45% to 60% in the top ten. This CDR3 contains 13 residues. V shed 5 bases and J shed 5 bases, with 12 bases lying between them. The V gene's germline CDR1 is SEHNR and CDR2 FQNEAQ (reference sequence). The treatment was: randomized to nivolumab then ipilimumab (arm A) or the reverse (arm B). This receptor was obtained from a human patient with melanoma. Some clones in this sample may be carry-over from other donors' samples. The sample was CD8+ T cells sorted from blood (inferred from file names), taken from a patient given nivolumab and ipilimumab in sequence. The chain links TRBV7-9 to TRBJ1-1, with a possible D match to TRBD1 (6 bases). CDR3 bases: TGTGCCAGCAGCGGACACCAGGGGACTGAAGCTTTCTTT. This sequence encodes CASSGHQGTEAFF.